This entry describes one T cell receptor beta chain. Its target is unknown. The germline gene is not matched at one end of the junction; a read error may be the cause. Three rounds of nested PCR, following a modified ARM-PCR protocol, produced the TCRbeta library. TCRdb re-derived calls from the multiplex PCR reads in MiXCR, one entry per CDR3 protein. The data contain roughly 45,000 distinct CDR3 sequences, roughly 60% of them singletons. The template was RNA from unsorted bulk tissue. More than 3 cm separated this lung sample from the edge of the tumor. Chemotherapy-naive patients with new lung cancer underwent thoracic surgery in China, August–late 2014. This record belongs to a study of tumor and adjacent non-tumor tissue in lung cancer. The overall study: Aged about 30 to 76 years, patients included about 11 men and 4 to 6 women with stage I to III disease. Findings and limits, study-wide: Patients with more diverse tumor TCRs had worse survival. Top 100 clones took a larger repertoire share in normal lung.

Germline lookup yields CDR1 SGHNT and CDR2 YYREEE (reference sequence). CDR3 length: 17 residues. The chain uses TRBV5-4 and TRBJ2-2, with TRBD2 matching over 10 bases. The TCR sequence derives from a man aged 50 to 59 with non-small cell lung cancer. The specimen was distant non-tumor lung tissue. CDR3 sequence: CASSLRLAGDNTEELFF. The DNA for the CDR3 is TGTGCCAGCAGCTTGCGGCTAGCGGGAGATAACACCGAGGAGCTGTTTTTT.